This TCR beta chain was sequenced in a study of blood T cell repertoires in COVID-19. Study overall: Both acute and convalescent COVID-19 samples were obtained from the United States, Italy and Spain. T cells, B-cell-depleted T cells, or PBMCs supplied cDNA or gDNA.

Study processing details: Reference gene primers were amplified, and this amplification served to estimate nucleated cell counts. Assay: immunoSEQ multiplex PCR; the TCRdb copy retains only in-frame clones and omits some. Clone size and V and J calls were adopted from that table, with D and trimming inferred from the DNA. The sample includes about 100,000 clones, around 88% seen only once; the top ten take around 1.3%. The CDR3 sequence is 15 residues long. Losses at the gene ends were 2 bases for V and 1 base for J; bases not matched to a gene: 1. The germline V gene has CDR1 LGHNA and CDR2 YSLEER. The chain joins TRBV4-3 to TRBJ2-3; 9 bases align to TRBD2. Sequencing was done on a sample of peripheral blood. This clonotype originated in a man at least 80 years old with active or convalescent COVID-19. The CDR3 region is CASSQTSGRTDTQYF. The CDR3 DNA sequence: TGCGCCAGCAGCCAAACTAGCGGGCGCACAGATACGCAGTATTTT.